Described below is a single T cell receptor beta chain sequence and its context. These data originate in a study of technical replicates of blood from a few donors. CDR1 and CDR2 from the germline V gene are MNHEY and SMNVEV (reference sequence). V lost 6 bases to trimming and J lost 4 bases; unmatched junction nucleotides: 10. CDR3 size: 15 residues. Clones were sequenced by immunoSEQ multiplex PCR, and TCRdb holds only the in-frame ones, with some missing. The sample holds more than 70,000 clones, 93% seen once. This clonotype was obtained from a human donor in good health. V and J are TRBV27 and TRBJ2-7; the match to TRBD2 covers 9 bases. The sequenced material came from T cells isolated from PBMCs. The CDR3 loop is CASSPWTSETYEQYF. The CDR3 DNA reads TGTGCCAGCAGCCCTTGGACTAGCGAAACATACGAGCAGTACTTC.